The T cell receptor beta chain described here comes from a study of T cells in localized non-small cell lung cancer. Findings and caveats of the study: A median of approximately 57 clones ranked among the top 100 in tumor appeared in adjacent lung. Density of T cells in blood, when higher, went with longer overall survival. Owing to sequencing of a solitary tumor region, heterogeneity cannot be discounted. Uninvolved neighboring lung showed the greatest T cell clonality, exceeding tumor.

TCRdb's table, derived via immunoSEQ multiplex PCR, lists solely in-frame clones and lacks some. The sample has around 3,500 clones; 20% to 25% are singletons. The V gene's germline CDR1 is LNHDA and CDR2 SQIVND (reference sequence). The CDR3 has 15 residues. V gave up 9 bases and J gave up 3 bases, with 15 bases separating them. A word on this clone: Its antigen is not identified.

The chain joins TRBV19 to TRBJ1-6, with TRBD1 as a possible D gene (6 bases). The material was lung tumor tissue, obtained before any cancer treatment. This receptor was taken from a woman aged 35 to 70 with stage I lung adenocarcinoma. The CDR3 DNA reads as TGTGCCAGCAGGGGCAGTCTAGGCTATAATTCACCCCTCCACTTT. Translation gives CASRGSLGYNSPLHF.